Below, 30 T cell receptor beta chains from the same sample are listed, as sequenced in a study of cytomegalovirus exposure and HLA in healthy donors. Both 60 Vbeta primers and 13 Jbeta primers went into the PCR. Sequencing used immunoSEQ multiplex PCR; TCRdb keeps in-frame clones, though not all of them. The sample lists 200,000 to 300,000 clones, 82% occurring once. The material sequenced was PBMCs. Source of these receptors: a middle-aged woman in good health and CMV-seropositive.

The sample holds one count of this clone. J is TRBJ2-1 and V is TRBV7-6; possibly TRBD1 for D (6 bases). This CDR3 region has 16 residues. Germline V gives CDR1 SGHVS, CDR2 FNYEAQ. With 2 bases removed from V and 4 bases from J, the gap between germline ends came to 15 bases. The CDR3 nucleotides are TGTGCCAGCAGCTTAAGACGGGTTCAGGGGTACAATGAGCAGTTCTTC. Its protein product is CASSLRRVQGYNEQFF.

The chain has TRBV7-3 and TRBJ1-2, with TRBD1 matching 9 bases. Germline V gene lookup returns CDR1 SGHTA and CDR2 FQGTGA. The V gene end was trimmed by 6 bases and the J gene end by 2 bases; junction bases not matched to a gene: 7. The CDR3 totals 15 residues. CDR3 sequence reads: CASRQTGGANYGYTF. CDR3 bases: TGTGCCAGCAGGCAAACAGGGGGCGCAAACTATGGCTACACCTTC.

Remarks on this clone: The same CDR3 is also encoded by other DNA sequences in this sample. The chain couples TRBV5-5 to TRBJ2-7; 9 nucleotides line up with TRBD2. The CDR3 totals 14 residues. Trimming cost V 0 bases and J 4 bases; bases outside gene matches: 2. Germline V gene sequence: CDR1 SGHKS, CDR2 YYEKEE (reference sequence). The CDR3 DNA is TGTGCCAGCAGCTTGGGACTAGCGGATTACGAGCAGTACTTC. Translated: CASSLGLADYEQYF.

This sequence joins TRBV5-1 and TRBJ2-1; D remains ambiguous. In germline, CDR1 is SGHRS, CDR2 YFSETQ. The CDR3 is 15 amino acids. Trimming took off 3 bases at V and 2 bases at J, with 12 bases between the two ends. CDR3 nucleotides: TGCGCCAGCAGCTCCCCGGGTCCCACCTACAATGAGCAGTTCTTC. Amino acids: CASSSPGPTYNEQFF.

The rearrangement links TRBV15 to TRBJ1-2, with 9 bases that match TRBD1. V dropped 0 bases and J dropped 8; count of bases not matched to a gene: 7. The CDR3 loop spans 15 amino acids. Germline assignment: CDR1 LNHNV and CDR2 YYDKDF (reference sequence). This chain's CDR3 is CATSRDLDRGVGYTF. CDR3 in DNA: TGTGCCACCAGCAGAGATTTGGACAGGGGAGTCGGCTACACCTTC.

This chain connects TRBV7-2 to TRBJ1-3, with D unclear. The germline CDR1 and CDR2 sequences are SGHTA and FQGNSA. CDR3 length equals 14 residues. With 5 bases removed from V and 2 bases from J, the gap between germline ends came to 10 bases. CDR3 sequence (DNA): TGTGCCAGCAGCCTCCGGGGAGCTGGAAACACCATATATTTT. This codes for CASSLRGAGNTIYF.

This chain joins TRBV7-9 and TRBJ2-5; 9 positions agree with TRBD2. The J call could be wrong; TRBJ2-7 is a better fit for the DNA end. The CDR3 consists of 17 residues. The V gene's germline CDR1 is SEHNR and CDR2 FQNEAQ (reference sequence). The CDR3 bases are TGTGCCAGCAGCTTACCAATCGGCTTAGCGGGGGTCGGCGAGCAGTACTTC. Translation gives CASSLPIGLAGVGEQYF.

The chain couples TRBV5-4 to TRBJ2-3, with a possible D match to TRBD2 (5 bases). Germline V CDR1 and CDR2: SGHNT, YYREEE (reference sequence). Trimming took 0 bases from V and 5 from J, leaving 10 bases between them. CDR3 length: 14 amino acids. The CDR3 DNA reads as TGTGCCAGCAGCTTGGCCCGGCGGGTAGATACGCAGTATTTT. Amino acid sequence: CASSLARRVDTQYF.

This CDR3 reads CSASTGKRQFF. Written as DNA, the CDR3 is TGCAGTGCTTCCACAGGGAAACGGCAGTTCTTC. The gene calls are TRBV20-1 and TRBJ2-1; perhaps TRBD1 as D (6 bases). CDR3 length: 11 amino acids. V dropped 5 bases and J dropped 12 bases, with 14 bases sitting between them. CDR1 is DFQATT and CDR2 is SNEGSKA in the germline V gene (reference sequence).

The CDR3 sequence is CASSSTGTRGYEQYF. CDR3 nucleotides: TGCGCCAGCAGTTCAACCGGGACTAGAGGGTACGAGCAGTACTTC. The chain has TRBV5-1 and TRBJ2-5; 8 bases are a match to TRBD2. The DNA matches TRBJ2-7 better at its end, which makes the J call doubtful. The germline CDR1 and CDR2 sequences are SGHRS and YFSETQ. The CDR3 is made up of 15 amino acids.

The chain carries TRBV2 and TRBJ1-1; D perhaps matches TRBD1 (5 bases). The CDR3 length is 11 residues. V was pared by 6 bases and J by 6 bases, with 8 bases between. Per germline, CDR1 SNHLY and CDR2 FYNNEI. CDR3 loop: CASRGGAEAFF. In DNA form, the CDR3 reads TGTGCCAGCAGGGGGGGGGCTGAAGCTTTCTTT.

This chain connects TRBV27 to TRBJ1-2, with 11 nucleotides matching TRBD1. In germline, CDR1 is MNHEY, CDR2 SMNVEV (reference sequence). The CDR3 is 15 amino acids. The V segment lost 3 bases and the J segment 8 bases; nucleotides outside the gene matches: 8. The CDR3 loop reads CASSLSGQGALGYTF. The DNA for the CDR3 is TGTGCCAGCAGTTTGTCCGGACAGGGGGCGCTGGGCTACACCTTC.

The V and J genes are TRBV2 and TRBJ1-1, with D unresolved. The CDR3 runs to 17 residues. Trimming pared 4 bases from V and 0 bases from J, leaving 18 bases between. The V gene's germline CDR1 is SNHLY and CDR2 FYNNEI. The DNA of the CDR3 is TGTGCCAGCAGTGGCCCCCTGGGGAGCAGCATGAACACTGAAGCTTTCTTT. It encodes CASSGPLGSSMNTEAFF.

The chain couples TRBV19 to TRBJ1-1, with D hard to call. There are 16 residues in the CDR3. V lost 1 base, J lost 3 bases, and 15 bases lay in between. From germline, CDR1 is LNHDA and CDR2 SQIVND (reference sequence). The CDR3 protein is CASSIGRQRGHTEAFF. CDR3 nucleotide sequence: TGTGCCAGTAGTATAGGAAGGCAGCGAGGGCACACTGAAGCTTTCTTT.

The chain combines TRBV7-8 with TRBJ2-3, with 10 bases that match TRBD2. Germline CDR1 and CDR2: SGHVS and FQNEAQ. V gave up 2 bases and J gave up 6 bases; unmatched junction bases: 11. The length of the CDR3 is 17 residues. The CDR3 reads CASSLYGSGGPGDTQYF. CDR3 in DNA: TGTGCCAGCAGCTTATATGGTAGCGGGGGGCCTGGGGATACGCAGTATTTT.

The chain uses TRBV6-1 and TRBJ1-1, with a weak D call TRBD1 (6 bases). Trimming stripped 7 bases from V and 5 bases from J, with 14 bases between. The CDR3 spans 13 residues. Germline lookup yields CDR1 MNHNS and CDR2 SASEGT. CDR3 residues: CASIRGAGTEAFF. In DNA form, the CDR3 reads TGTGCCAGCATACGGGGGGCCGGTACTGAAGCTTTCTTT.

The sample holds a few counts of this clone. The V gene is TRBV6-5, the J gene TRBJ1-2, with TRBD1 identical over 11 bases. J lost 9 bases, V lost 10 bases, and 7 bases had no gene match. CDR1 MNHEY and CDR2 SVGAGI come from the germline V gene. The CDR3 has 12 amino acids. CDR3 DNA sequence: TGTGCCATCGCGGGACAGGGGGGAAGCTACACCTTC. Translating gives CAIAGQGGSYTF.

The rearrangement links TRBV5-1 to TRBJ2-7, with D perhaps TRBD2 (5 bases). This CDR3 has 15 residues. Trimming removed 4 bases at V and 0 bases at J, with 14 bases between. Germline V lookup: CDR1 SGHRS, CDR2 YFSETQ. CDR3 in DNA: TGCGCCAGCAGCCGCCAGACTGGGAGCTCCTACGAGCAGTACTTC. This gives the protein CASSRQTGSSYEQYF.

V and J are TRBV6-5 and TRBJ1-4; D ambiguous. The CDR3 has 14 residues. Trimming took 2 bases from V and 4 from J, leaving 8 bases between them. Germline lookup yields CDR1 MNHEY and CDR2 SVGAGI. CDR3 in amino acids: CASSYGQLNEKLFF. The CDR3, as DNA: TGTGCCAGCAGTTACGGGCAGCTTAATGAAAAACTGTTTTTT.

The gene calls are TRBV15 and TRBJ1-5; 8 bases agree with TRBD1. Germline V lookup: CDR1 LNHNV, CDR2 YYDKDF (reference sequence). The CDR3 extends over 15 amino acids. V dropped 0 bases and J dropped 5; count of bases not matched to a gene: 3. In DNA form, the CDR3 reads TGTGCCACCAGCAGAGATAAGGGACAGGATCAGCCCCAGCATTTT. This encodes CATSRDKGQDQPQHF.

This rearrangement joins TRBV19 to TRBJ2-5; tentative D call: TRBD1 (5 bases). The J call is doubtful: the DNA matches TRBJ2-7 better. From germline, CDR1 is LNHDA and CDR2 SQIVND (reference sequence). CDR3 length: 15 amino acids. The DNA for the CDR3 is TGTGCCAGTACCCCTTCCCACAGGATCCCCTACGAGCAGTACTTC. This translates into CASTPSHRIPYEQYF.

This clone was found a few times. The gene calls are TRBV30 and TRBJ1-5; 10 nucleotides line up with TRBD1. The junction had 8 bases not matched to a gene; V was cut back by 5 bases and J by 4 bases. This CDR3 spans 15 amino acids. CDR1 is GTSNPN and CDR2 is SVGIG in the germline V gene (reference sequence). CDR3 loop: CAWDRGLVGNQPQHF. The CDR3 DNA sequence: TGTGCCTGGGACAGGGGGCTCGTAGGAAATCAGCCCCAGCATTTT.

V is TRBV19 and J is TRBJ1-5, with D maybe TRBD1 (5 bases). V dropped 1 base and J dropped 4 bases, with 23 bases sitting between them. CDR3 size: 19 residues. Germline V lookup: CDR1 LNHDA, CDR2 SQIVND (reference sequence). CDR3 amino acids: CASSIAGGSSNPLNQPQHF. CDR3 sequence (DNA): TGTGCCAGTAGTATAGCGGGGGGGTCCTCAAACCCTCTAAATCAGCCCCAGCATTTT.

The V gene is TRBV29-1, the J gene TRBJ1-2, with 11 bases lining up with TRBD1. V lost 0 bases, J lost 3 bases, and 6 bases stayed unmatched. CDR1 is SQVTM, CDR2 ANQGSEA, per germline. The CDR3 totals 16 residues. As DNA, the CDR3 is TGCAGCGTTGAAGATCCAGGACAGGGGGCGGACTATGGCTACACCTTC. This translates into CSVEDPGQGADYGYTF.

The V call is TRBV18, the J call TRBJ1-4; D gene unclear. This CDR3 contains 14 residues. The V end was cut by 5 bases, the J end by 0 bases, with 7 bases between. CDR1 is KGHSH and CDR2 is LQKENI in the germline V gene. CDR3 bases: TGTGCCAGCTCAGTTTCAACAACTAATGAAAAACTGTTTTTT. This encodes CASSVSTTNEKLFF.

The gene calls are TRBV5-1 and TRBJ2-1; D may be TRBD1 (5 bases). This CDR3 region has 13 residues. Germline CDR1 is SGHRS and CDR2 is YFSETQ. V shed 2 bases and J shed 7 bases, with 10 bases lying between them. The CDR3 sequence is CASSFQGRNEQFF. The CDR3 DNA follows: TGCGCCAGCAGCTTCCAGGGTAGAAATGAGCAGTTCTTC.

This CDR3 reads CASSETLTGKYSPLHF. CDR3 DNA sequence: TGTGCCAGCAGTGAAACCCTAACAGGAAAGTACTCACCCCTCCACTTT. This rearrangement joins TRBV6-1 to TRBJ1-6, with D perhaps TRBD1 (5 bases). The length of the CDR3 is 16 residues. Trimming removed 2 bases at V and 10 bases at J, with 18 bases between. The germline V gene encodes CDR1 MNHNS and CDR2 SASEGT.

The chain carries TRBV4-3 and TRBJ2-2, with D possibly matching TRBD2 (5 bases). V lost 8 bases and J 8 bases, leaving 21 bases between the germline ends. This CDR3 comprises 15 residues. CDR1 LGHNA and CDR2 YSLEER come from the germline V gene. The CDR3 loop reads CASRKGSSVSGELFF. The CDR3 DNA follows: TGCGCCAGCCGTAAAGGAAGTAGCGTCTCGGGGGAGCTGTTTTTT.

The rearrangement uses TRBV5-1 and TRBJ2-1, with TRBD1 matching over 7 bases. The CDR3 is 15 residues long. The ends lost 6 bases at V and 4 bases at J; junction bases unmatched: 10. CDR1 and CDR2 from the germline V gene are SGHRS and YFSETQ. CDR3 region: CASTQGDGGYNEQFF. The CDR3 region has the DNA TGCGCCAGCACCCAGGGGGATGGAGGTTACAATGAGCAGTTCTTC.

The chain is built from TRBV29-1 and TRBJ2-5; 12 nucleotides align to TRBD2. The CDR3 extends over 15 amino acids. Trimming took 6 bases from V and 1 from J; bases not matched to a gene: 6. The V gene's germline CDR1 is SQVTM and CDR2 ANQGSEA. The CDR3 sequence: CSVPSSGGAQETQYF. CDR3 in DNA: TGCAGCGTCCCGTCTAGCGGGGGGGCCCAAGAGACCCAGTACTTC.